The TCR beta chain described here comes from a study of blood T cell repertoires in COVID-19. At the level of the study: From the United States, Italy and Spain came samples of acute and convalescent COVID-19. The analysed material was cDNA or gDNA that came from T cells, B-cell-depleted T cells, or PBMCs.

TCRdb's copy holds only in-frame clones and misses some; the assay was immunoSEQ multiplex PCR. The sample shows under 200,000 clones, approximately 91% of them seen only once. Trimming cost V 0 bases and J 1 base, with 5 bases left between them. CDR3 length: 14 amino acids. Germline lookup yields CDR1 SGHRS and CDR2 YFSETQ. This clone was recorded once. Within the sample, other DNA sequences also encode this same CDR3. The rearrangement links TRBV5-1 to TRBJ1-5; no firm D call. This TCR was sampled from a man younger than 30 with acute or convalescent COVID-19. Specimen: peripheral blood. The chain's CDR3 is CASSLAGSNQPQHF. The CDR3 DNA reads as TGCGCCAGCAGCTTGGCGGGAAGCAATCAGCCCCAGCATTTT. The full variable domain, completed using reference TRBV5-1 and TRBJ1-5, is KAGVTQTPRYLIKTRGQQVTLSCSPISGHRSVSWYQQTPGQGLQFLFEYFSETQRNKGNFPGRFSGRQFSNSRSEMNVSTLELGDSALYLCASSLAGSNQPQHFGDGTRLSIL.